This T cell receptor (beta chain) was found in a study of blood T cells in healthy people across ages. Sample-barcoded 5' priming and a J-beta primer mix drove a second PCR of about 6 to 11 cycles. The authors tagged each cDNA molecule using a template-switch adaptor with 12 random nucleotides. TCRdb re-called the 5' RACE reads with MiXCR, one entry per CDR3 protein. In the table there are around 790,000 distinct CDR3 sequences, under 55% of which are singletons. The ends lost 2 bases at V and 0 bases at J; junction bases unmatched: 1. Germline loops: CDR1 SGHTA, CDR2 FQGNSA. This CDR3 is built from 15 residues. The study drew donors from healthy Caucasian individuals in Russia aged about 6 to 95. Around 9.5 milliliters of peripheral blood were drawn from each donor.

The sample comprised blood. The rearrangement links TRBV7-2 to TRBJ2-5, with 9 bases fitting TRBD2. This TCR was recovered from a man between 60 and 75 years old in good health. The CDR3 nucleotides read TGTGCCAGCAGCTTATCTAGCGGGAACCAAGAGACCCAGTACTTC. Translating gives CASSLSSGNQETQYF.